This T cell receptor (beta chain) came from a study of T cell responses to AZD1222 COVID-19 vaccine. Study context: The analysis combined second doses at about 4 or about 12 weeks. Whole-study results and caveats: The span of vaccine-associated CD4 TCRs extended across spike, with dominance at 160-218 and 743-854.

As concerns this clone: Its cognate antigen is unknown.

The repertoire was sequenced with immunoSEQ multiplex PCR; TCRdb's copy has only in-frame clones and lacks some. The sample contains roughly 85,000 clones, approximately 87% of which appear only once. The germline V and J ends were trimmed by 1 base and 0 bases, with 6 bases remaining between them. CDR1 is SGHAT, CDR2 FQNNGV, per germline. The CDR3 is 14 amino acids. The gene calls are TRBV11-2 and TRBJ1-2; D uncertain. This sequence originates from an adult in good health. The sample here was peripheral blood, taken on day 0 of AZD1222 vaccination. CDR3 loop: CASSLVVSNYGYTF. The CDR3 DNA follows: TGTGCCAGCAGCTTAGTGGTATCTAACTATGGCTACACCTTC.